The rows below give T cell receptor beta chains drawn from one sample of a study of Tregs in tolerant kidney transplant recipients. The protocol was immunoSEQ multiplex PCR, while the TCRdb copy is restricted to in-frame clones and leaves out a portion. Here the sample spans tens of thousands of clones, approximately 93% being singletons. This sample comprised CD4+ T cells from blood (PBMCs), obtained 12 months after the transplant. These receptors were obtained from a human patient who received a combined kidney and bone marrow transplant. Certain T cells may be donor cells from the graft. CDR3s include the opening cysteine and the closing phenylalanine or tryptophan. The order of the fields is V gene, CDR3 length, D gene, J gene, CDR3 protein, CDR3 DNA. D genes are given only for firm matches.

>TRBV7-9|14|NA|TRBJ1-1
CASSLRQANTEAFF
TGTGCCAGCAGCTTACGACAGGCGAACACTGAAGCTTTCTTT
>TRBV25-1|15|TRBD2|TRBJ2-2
CASKPREGWSGELFF
TGTGCCAGCAAACCAAGGGAGGGATGGTCCGGGGAGCTGTTTTTT
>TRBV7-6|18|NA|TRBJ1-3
CASSLVAGLVGYGNTIYF
TGTGCCAGCAGCTTAGTAGCAGGGTTGGTGGGGTATGGAAACACCATATATTTT
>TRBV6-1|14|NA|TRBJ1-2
CASRPRIINYGYTF
TGTGCCAGCAGACCCAGGATTATTAACTATGGCTACACCTTC
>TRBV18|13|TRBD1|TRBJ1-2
CASSPATGDGYTF
TGTGCCAGCTCACCCGCGACAGGGGATGGCTACACCTTC
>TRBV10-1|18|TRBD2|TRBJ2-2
CASSLWTSGLPDTGELFF
TGCGCCAGCAGTCTATGGACTAGTGGTCTCCCTGACACCGGGGAGCTGTTTTTT
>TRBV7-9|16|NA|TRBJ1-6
CASSFFSGAGNSPLHF
TGTGCCAGCAGCTTTTTTTCAGGGGCCGGGAATTCACCCCTCCACTTT
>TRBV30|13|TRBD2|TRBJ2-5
CAWSIAGVETQYF
TGTGCCTGGAGCATAGCGGGAGTAGAGACCCAGTACTTC
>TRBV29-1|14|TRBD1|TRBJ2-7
CSARPGQGSYEQYF
TGCAGCGCAAGACCGGGACAGGGGTCCTACGAGCAGTACTTC
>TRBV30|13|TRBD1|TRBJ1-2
CAWVPGTGYGYTF
TGTGCCTGGGTTCCCGGGACAGGCTATGGCTACACCTTC
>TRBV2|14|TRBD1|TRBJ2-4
CASRSGQRYDIQYF
TGTGCCAGCAGGTCGGGACAGCGATACGACATTCAGTACTTC
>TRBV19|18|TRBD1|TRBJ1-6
CASSNTGGPSSYNSPLHF
TGTGCCAGTAGTAACACAGGGGGCCCAAGCTCCTATAATTCACCCCTCCACTTT
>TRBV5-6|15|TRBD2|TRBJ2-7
CASSFSGRAFSEQYF
TGTGCCAGCAGCTTTAGCGGGAGGGCCTTCAGTGAGCAGTACTTC
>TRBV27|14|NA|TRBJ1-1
CASWGRGMNTEAFF
TGTGCCAGCTGGGGGAGGGGGATGAACACTGAAGCTTTCTTT
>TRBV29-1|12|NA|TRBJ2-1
CSARLVYNEQFF
TGCAGCGCCCGACTAGTCTACAATGAGCAGTTCTTC
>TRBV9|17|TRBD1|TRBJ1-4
CASSPGQGFSTNEKLFF
TGTGCCAGCAGCCCCGGACAGGGTTTTTCCACTAATGAAAAACTGTTTTTT